Sequencing of this T cell receptor (beta chain) was carried out in a study of CD8 T cells in ankylosing spondylitis. Notes on the study in general: Blood of patients with ankylosing spondylitis appeared to be characterized by a TCR beta motif of eight or nine highly homologous variants. Relatively scarce in peripheral blood, disease-linked clones were CD8+. Disease-associated clones were reportedly significantly overrepresented in matched ankylosing spondylitis synovial fluid.

Researchers built TCR beta libraries using quantitative 5'-RACE with molecular barcodes. Each CDR3 protein is one row after TCRdb ran MiXCR on the 5' RACE reads. The sample shows about 240,000 distinct CDR3 sequences, approximately 9% of them seen only once. This clonotype was counted ten times or more. Its antigen is not known. This TCR was sampled from a male donor with ankylosing spondylitis or in good health (not recorded which). Sequences were obtained from blood, either unsorted or a sorted T cell fraction (not recorded which).

CDR3 bases: TGTGCCATCAGTGCTCGCCTAGCGGGAGAAGAGACCCAGTACTTC. This encodes CAISARLAGEETQYF. The V call is TRBV10-3, the J call TRBJ2-5; 10 bases fit TRBD2. This CDR3 spans 15 amino acids. Trimming took 4 bases from V and 3 from J; bases not matched to a gene: 5. CDR1 ENHRY and CDR2 SYGVKD come from the germline V gene.